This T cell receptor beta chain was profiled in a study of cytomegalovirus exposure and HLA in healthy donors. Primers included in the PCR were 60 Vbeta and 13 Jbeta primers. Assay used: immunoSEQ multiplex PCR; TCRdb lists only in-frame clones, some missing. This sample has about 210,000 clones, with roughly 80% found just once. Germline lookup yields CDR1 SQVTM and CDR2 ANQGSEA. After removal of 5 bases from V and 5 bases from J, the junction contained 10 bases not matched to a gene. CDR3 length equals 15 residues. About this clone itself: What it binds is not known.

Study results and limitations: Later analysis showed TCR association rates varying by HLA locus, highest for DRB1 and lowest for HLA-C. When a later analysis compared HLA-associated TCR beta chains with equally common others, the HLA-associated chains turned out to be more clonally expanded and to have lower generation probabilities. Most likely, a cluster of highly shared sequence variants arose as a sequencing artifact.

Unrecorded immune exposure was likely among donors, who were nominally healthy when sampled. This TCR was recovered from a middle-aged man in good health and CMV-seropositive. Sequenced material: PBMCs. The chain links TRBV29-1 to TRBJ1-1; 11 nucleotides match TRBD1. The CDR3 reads CSVPLVGTGGTEAFF. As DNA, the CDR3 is TGCAGCGTTCCCCTGGTTGGGACAGGGGGAACTGAAGCTTTCTTT.